This T cell receptor (beta chain) is from a study of graft-versus-host responses after intestinal transplantation. Here immunoSEQ multiplex PCR was the method, and the copy in TCRdb shows in-frame clones only, minus some. The sample lists fewer than 15,000 clones, less than 80% occurring once. Processing of graft tissue released intraepithelial and lamina propria lymphocytes. The CDR3 sequence is 16 residues long. CDR1 is LGHNA and CDR2 is YSLEER in the germline V gene. J lost 1 base, V lost 0 bases, and 3 bases had no gene match. The receptor's source is a human patient who received an intestinal transplant, so some T cells may come from the graft donor. The chain recombines TRBV4-3 with TRBJ2-3, with TRBD1 matching over 8 bases. Material: ileum tissue, obtained approximately 670 days after intestinal transplantation. The DNA of the CDR3 is TGCGCCAGCAGCCAAGATCCGGGACAGGGCACAGATACGCAGTATTTT. Encoded protein: CASSQDPGQGTDTQYF.